This is a list of T cell receptor beta chains from one sample in a study of T cells in Graves' hyperthyroidism and ophthalmopathy. TCRdb itself ran the multiplex PCR reads through MiXCR, one entry per CDR3 protein. The repertoire holds approximately 700,000 distinct CDR3 sequences, with about 45% as singletons. The sample comprised peripheral blood or thyroid tissue (not recorded which). These TCRs come from an adult man with Graves' disease, either hyperthyroidism or ophthalmopathy (not recorded which). CDR3s include the opening cysteine and the closing phenylalanine or tryptophan. Fields, in order: D gene, clone size, J gene, V gene, CDR3 protein, CDR3 DNA. The D gene is left open where the match is weak. Only some rows state a clone size, as once, few, many or a class for expanded clones.

D: .; size: few; J: TRBJ2-7; V: TRBV3-1; CDR3: CASSQDATGYEQYF; DNA: TGTGCCAGCAGCCAAGACGCGACAGGTTACGAGCAGTACTTC
D: .; size: many; J: TRBJ1-5; V: TRBV24-1; CDR3: CATSDTQGYSNQPQHF; DNA: TGTGCCACCAGTGATACACAGGGATATAGCAATCAGCCCCAGCATTTT
D: .; size: .; J: TRBJ1-2; V: TRBV7-2; CDR3: CASSSHGSGYTF; DNA: TGTGCCAGCAGCTCCCACGGCTCTGGCTACACCTTC
D: .; size: few; J: TRBJ2-5; V: TRBV7-1; CDR3: CASSPEAQGRGETQYF; DNA: TGTGCCAGCAGCCCAGAAGCCCAGGGCCGGGGAGAGACCCAGTACTTC
D: TRBD1; size: many; J: TRBJ1-1; V: TRBV7-9; CDR3: CASSSQGVGTEAFF; DNA: TGTGCCAGCAGCTCTCAGGGGGTCGGCACTGAAGCTTTCTTT
D: .; size: few; J: TRBJ1-5; V: TRBV7-9; CDR3: CASSLADGFSNQPQHF; DNA: TGTGCCAGCAGCTTGGCCGACGGATTTAGCAATCAGCCCCAGCATTTT
D: .; size: many; J: TRBJ1-1; V: TRBV7-9; CDR3: CASSLAGMNTEAFF; DNA: TGTGCCAGCAGCTTAGCCGGGATGAACACTGAAGCTTTCTTT
D: .; size: many; J: TRBJ2-7; V: TRBV20-1; CDR3: CSARATGHYYEQYF; DNA: TGCAGTGCTAGAGCGACGGGACATTACTACGAGCAGTACTTC
D: TRBD1; size: many; J: TRBJ1-6; V: TRBV20-1; CDR3: CSAEPGQGYSPLHF; DNA: TGCAGTGCTGAACCGGGACAGGGATATTCACCCCTCCACTTT
D: .; size: .; J: TRBJ1-6; V: TRBV12-3/TRBV12-4; CDR3: CASSEGQLGSPLHF; DNA: TGTGCCAGCAGTGAAGGACAGCTGGGTTCACCCCTCCACTTT
D: TRBD1; size: many; J: TRBJ2-5; V: TRBV7-9; CDR3: CASSTSGGGETQYF; DNA: TGTGCCAGCAGCACCTCAGGGGGCGGGGAGACCCAGTACTTC
D: .; size: .; J: TRBJ1-5; V: TRBV2; CDR3: CASRSAGYSNQPQHF; DNA: TGTGCCAGCAGATCAGCAGGGTATAGCAATCAGCCCCAGCATTTT
D: .; size: many; J: TRBJ1-6; V: TRBV7-9; CDR3: CASSQETNPNSPLHF; DNA: TGTGCCAGCAGCCAAGAAACCAACCCAAATTCACCCCTCCACTTT
D: .; size: many; J: TRBJ1-5; V: TRBV12-3/TRBV12-4; CDR3: CASRADVQPQHF; DNA: TGTGCCAGCAGGGCGGACGTTCAGCCCCAGCATTTT
D: TRBD1; size: many; J: TRBJ1-5; V: TRBV20-1; CDR3: CSASFQGGQPQHF; DNA: TGCAGTGCTAGTTTTCAGGGGGGTCAGCCCCAGCATTTT
D: TRBD2; size: few; J: TRBJ2-7; V: TRBV5-1; CDR3: CASSLQRGGRYEQYF; DNA: TGCGCCAGCAGCTTGCAGCGGGGGGGCCGATACGAGCAGTACTTC
D: .; size: .; J: TRBJ1-6; V: TRBV19; CDR3: CASSPHLESSYNSPLHF; DNA: TGTGCCAGTAGTCCTCACCTAGAAAGCTCCTATAATTCACCCCTCCACTTT
D: .; size: .; J: TRBJ2-5; V: TRBV20-1; CDR3: CSARDDPGGGPGEETQYF; DNA: TGCAGCGCTAGAGATGACCCAGGGGGAGGGCCAGGTGAGGAGACCCAGTACTTC
D: .; size: .; J: TRBJ1-5; V: TRBV7-9; CDR3: CASSPGQHSNQPQHF; DNA: TGTGCCAGCAGCCCAGGACAGCATAGCAATCAGCCCCAGCATTTT
D: .; size: few; J: TRBJ1-6; V: TRBV5-5; CDR3: CASSQDVGGWSPLHF; DNA: TGTGCCAGCAGCCAAGATGTGGGGGGCTGGTCACCCCTCCACTTT
D: .; size: .; J: TRBJ1-2; V: TRBV19; CDR3: CASSPRTEIIYGYTF; DNA: TGTGCCAGTAGTCCCCGGACAGAAATTATATATGGCTACACCTTC
D: .; size: many; J: TRBJ2-7; V: TRBV7-8; CDR3: CASSSQQGGSYEQYF; DNA: TGTGCCAGCAGCTCCCAGCAAGGGGGTAGTTACGAGCAGTACTTC
D: .; size: .; J: TRBJ1-4; V: TRBV3-1; CDR3: CASSQRTSRNEKLFF; DNA: TGTGCCAGCAGCCAGAGGACTAGCCGCAATGAAAAACTGTTTTTT
D: .; size: .; J: TRBJ1-5; V: TRBV29-1; CDR3: CSVGQSNQPQHF; DNA: TGCAGCGTAGGACAGTCAAATCAGCCCCAGCATTTT
D: TRBD1; size: .; J: TRBJ2-7; V: TRBV7-2; CDR3: CASSQEGAYEQYF; DNA: TGTGCCAGCAGCCAAGAGGGGGCTTACGAGCAGTACTTC